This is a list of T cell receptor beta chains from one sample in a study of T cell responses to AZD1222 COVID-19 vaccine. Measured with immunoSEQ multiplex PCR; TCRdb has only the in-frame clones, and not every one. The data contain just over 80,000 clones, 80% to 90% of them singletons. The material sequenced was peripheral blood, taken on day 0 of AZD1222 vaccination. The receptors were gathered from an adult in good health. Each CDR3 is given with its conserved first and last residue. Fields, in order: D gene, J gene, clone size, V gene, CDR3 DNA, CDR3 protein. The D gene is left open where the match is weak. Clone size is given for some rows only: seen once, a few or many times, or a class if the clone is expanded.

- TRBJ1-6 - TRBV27 TGTGCCAGCAGTTTATCCCCACAGTACTCACCCCTCCACTTT CASSLSPQYSPLHF
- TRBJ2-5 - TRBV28 TGTGCCAGCAGTTTGGCCCAGACCCAGTACTTC CASSLAQTQYF
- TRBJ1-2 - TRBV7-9 TGTGCCAGCAGCTTTCCAAGCAGAGGGTCTGATGGCTACACCTTC CASSFPSRGSDGYTF
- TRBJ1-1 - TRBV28 TGTGCCAGCAGAAATACCCTAGGGGACACTGAAGCTTTCTTT CASRNTLGDTEAFF
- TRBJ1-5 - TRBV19 TGTGCCAGTAGTATAATAGAAAATCAGCCCCAGCATTTT CASSIIENQPQHF
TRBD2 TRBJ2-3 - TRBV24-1 TGTGCCACCAGTGATTTGGCTAGCGGGGTAGGAACAGATACGCAGTATTTT CATSDLASGVGTDTQYF
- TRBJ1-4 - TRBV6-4 TGTGCCAGCAGTGACGCGAGTACTCAATGTAATGAAAAACTGTTTTTT CASSDASTQCNEKLFF
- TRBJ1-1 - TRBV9 TGTGCCAGCAGCGCGACCCCCAGGGGAGGCGACACTGAAGCTTTCTTT CASSATPRGGDTEAFF
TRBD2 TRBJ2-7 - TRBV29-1 TGCAGCGTCCGAACTAGCGGGGGAACCTACGAGCAGTACTTC CSVRTSGGTYEQYF
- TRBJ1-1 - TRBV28 TGTGCCAGCAGTGGCTCTTTTGAAGCTTTCTTT CASSGSFEAFF
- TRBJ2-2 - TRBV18 TGTGCCAGCTCACCAGACAGTACCGGGGAGCTGTTTTTT CASSPDSTGELFF
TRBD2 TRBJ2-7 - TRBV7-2 TGTGCCAGCAGCTCCCATAGCGGGGGGGCGAACGAGCAGTACTTC CASSSHSGGANEQYF
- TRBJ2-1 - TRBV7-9 TGTGCCAGCAGCTTAGGCTCAGGGGCCGAGAGCTCCTACAATGAGCAGTTCTTC CASSLGSGAESSYNEQFF
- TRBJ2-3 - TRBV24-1 TGTGCCACCAGTGATTTTCCCGGGCGCCAGGGGCTCGTTGATACGCAGTATTTT CATSDFPGRQGLVDTQYF
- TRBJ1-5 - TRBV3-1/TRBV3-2 TGTGCCAGCAGCAACAGGAATCAGCCCCAGCATTTT CASSNRNQPQHF
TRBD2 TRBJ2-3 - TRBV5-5 TGTGCCAGCAGCGTCGATACTTATAGCGGGGGTGGAGATACGCAGTATTTT CASSVDTYSGGGDTQYF
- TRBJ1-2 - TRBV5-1 TGCGCCAGCAGCTTACGGGATTATGGCTACACCTTC CASSLRDYGYTF
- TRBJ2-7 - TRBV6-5 TGTGCCAGCACCCTGGGATCAGAGTACGAGCAGTACTTC CASTLGSEYEQYF
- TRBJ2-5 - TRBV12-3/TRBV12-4 TGTGCCACCCGGGGCGAGGGAGGAGAGACCCAGTACTTC CATRGEGGETQYF
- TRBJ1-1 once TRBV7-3 TGTGCCAGCAGCTTCATGGCAAACACTGAAGCTTTCTTT CASSFMANTEAFF
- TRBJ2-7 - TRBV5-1 TGCGCCAGCAGCTTTAACCAAAACGAGCAGTACTTC CASSFNQNEQYF
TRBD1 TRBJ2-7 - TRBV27 TGTGCCAGCAGGGACAGGGGGCACGAGCAGTACTTC CASRDRGHEQYF
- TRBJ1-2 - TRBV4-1 TGCGCCAGCAGCCAAGACGACAGGCTGGGGTCGGGCTACACCTTC CASSQDDRLGSGYTF
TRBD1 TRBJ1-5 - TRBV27 TGTGCCAGCAGACCACGGGACAGACCCAATCAGCCCCAGCATTTT CASRPRDRPNQPQHF
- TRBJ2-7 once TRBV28 TGTACCAGCAGTTTCCCCGCGGAGGGACGCTACGAGCAGTACTTC CTSSFPAEGRYEQYF
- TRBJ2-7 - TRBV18 TGTGCCAGCTCACCCCTCGCCAGGGGTCGGACCTACGAGCAGTACTTC CASSPLARGRTYEQYF
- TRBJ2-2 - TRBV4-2 TGTGCCAGCAGCACCCGGACAGCCACGAACACCGGGGAGCTGTTTTTT CASSTRTATNTGELFF
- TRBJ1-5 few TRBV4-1 TGCGCCAGCAGCCGTGACGGGGCGGGCGGTCAGCCCCAGCATTTT CASSRDGAGGQPQHF
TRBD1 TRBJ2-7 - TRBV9 TGTGCCAGCAGCGTAGGACAGGGGGGGTACGAGCAGTACTTC CASSVGQGGYEQYF